This T cell receptor (beta chain) was sequenced for a study of blood T cell repertoires in COVID-19. For the study at large: Sources were T cells, B-cell-depleted T cells, or PBMCs; the material itself was cDNA or gDNA.

There are 15 residues in the CDR3. Trimming removed 3 bases from V and 5 bases from J; junction bases left unmatched: 2. Germline assignment: CDR1 KGHSH and CDR2 LQKENI. Method: immunoSEQ multiplex PCR; TCRdb's copy keeps in-frame clones and lacks some. Of about 160,000 clones listed, approximately 78% were seen once; the top ten hold about 11%. This sequence originates from a human donor in a cohort sampled during active COVID-19. What was sequenced was peripheral blood. The rearrangement links TRBV18 to TRBJ2-5; TRBD2 agrees at 14 bases. The CDR3 region is CASSPWTSGGETQYF. The CDR3 DNA is TGTGCCAGCTCACCCTGGACTAGCGGGGGGGAGACCCAGTACTTC.